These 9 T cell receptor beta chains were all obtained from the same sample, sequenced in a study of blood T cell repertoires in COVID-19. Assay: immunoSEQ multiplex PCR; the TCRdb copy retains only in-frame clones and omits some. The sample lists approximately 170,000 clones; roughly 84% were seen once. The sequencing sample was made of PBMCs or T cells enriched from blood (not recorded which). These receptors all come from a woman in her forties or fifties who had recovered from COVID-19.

Written as DNA, the CDR3 is TGTGCCAGCAGCCCGGGACAGAGGAACACTGAAGCTTTCTTT. Translated: CASSPGQRNTEAFF. The chain combines TRBV7-9 with TRBJ1-1; 7 bases map to TRBD1. Per the germline V gene, CDR1 is SEHNR and CDR2 is FQNEAQ (reference sequence). V lost 5 bases to trimming and J lost 1 base; unmatched junction nucleotides: 4. The CDR3 contains 14 residues.

The DNA of the CDR3 is TGTGCCAGCAGCACACCGGGACAGTCCATAATGAAACTGTTTTTT. Translated: CASSTPGQSIMKLFF. The V and J genes are TRBV7-8 and TRBJ1-4, with 7 bases that match TRBD1. The V and J ends lost 5 bases and 11 bases, in that order; junction bases with no gene match: 14. CDR1 SGHVS and CDR2 FQNEAQ come from the germline V gene. The CDR3 totals 15 residues.

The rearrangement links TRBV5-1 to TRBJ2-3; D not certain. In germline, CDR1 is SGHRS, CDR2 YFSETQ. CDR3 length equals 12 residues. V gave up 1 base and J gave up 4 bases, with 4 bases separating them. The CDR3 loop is CASSLYSDTQYF. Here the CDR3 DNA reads TGCGCCAGCAGCTTGTATTCAGATACGCAGTATTTT.

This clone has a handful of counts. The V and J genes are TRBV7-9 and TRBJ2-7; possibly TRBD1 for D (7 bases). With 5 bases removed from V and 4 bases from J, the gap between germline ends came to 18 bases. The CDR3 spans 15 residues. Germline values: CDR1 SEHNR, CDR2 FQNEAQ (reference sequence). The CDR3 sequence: CASSRRDRPFYEQYF. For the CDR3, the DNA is TGTGCCAGCAGCCGGAGGGACAGACCTTTTTACGAGCAGTACTTC.

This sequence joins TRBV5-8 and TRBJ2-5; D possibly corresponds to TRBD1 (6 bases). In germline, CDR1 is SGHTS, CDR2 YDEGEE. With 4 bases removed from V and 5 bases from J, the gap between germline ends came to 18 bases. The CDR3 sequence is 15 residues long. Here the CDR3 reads CASSRGYGGRETQYF. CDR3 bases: TGTGCCAGCAGCCGGGGTTATGGGGGCAGGGAGACCCAGTACTTC.

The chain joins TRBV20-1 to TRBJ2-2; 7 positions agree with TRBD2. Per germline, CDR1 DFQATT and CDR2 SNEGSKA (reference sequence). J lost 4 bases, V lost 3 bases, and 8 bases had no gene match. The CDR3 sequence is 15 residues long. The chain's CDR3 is CSASRAGVLTGELFF. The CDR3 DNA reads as TGCAGTGCTAGTAGGGCGGGAGTGCTCACCGGGGAGCTGTTTTTT.

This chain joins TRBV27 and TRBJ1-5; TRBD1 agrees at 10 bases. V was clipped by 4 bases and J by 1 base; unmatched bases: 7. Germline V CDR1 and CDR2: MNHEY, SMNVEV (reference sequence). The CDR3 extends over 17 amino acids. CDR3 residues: CASSSTPGQGSNQPQHF. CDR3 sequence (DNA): TGTGCCAGCAGTTCTACACCGGGACAGGGGAGCAATCAGCCCCAGCATTTT.

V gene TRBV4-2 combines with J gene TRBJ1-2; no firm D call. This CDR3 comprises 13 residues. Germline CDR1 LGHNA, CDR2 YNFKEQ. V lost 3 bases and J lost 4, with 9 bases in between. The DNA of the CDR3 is TGTGCCAGCAGCCAGGCCGGGATCTATGGCTACACCTTC. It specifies CASSQAGIYGYTF.

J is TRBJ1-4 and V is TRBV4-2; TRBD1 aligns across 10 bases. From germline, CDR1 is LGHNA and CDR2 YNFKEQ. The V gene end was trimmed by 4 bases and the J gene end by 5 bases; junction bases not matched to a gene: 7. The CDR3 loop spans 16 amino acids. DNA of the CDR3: TGTGCCAGCAGCCGGAGTCCGGGACAGGGGAATGAAAAACTGTTTTTT. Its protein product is CASSRSPGQGNEKLFF.